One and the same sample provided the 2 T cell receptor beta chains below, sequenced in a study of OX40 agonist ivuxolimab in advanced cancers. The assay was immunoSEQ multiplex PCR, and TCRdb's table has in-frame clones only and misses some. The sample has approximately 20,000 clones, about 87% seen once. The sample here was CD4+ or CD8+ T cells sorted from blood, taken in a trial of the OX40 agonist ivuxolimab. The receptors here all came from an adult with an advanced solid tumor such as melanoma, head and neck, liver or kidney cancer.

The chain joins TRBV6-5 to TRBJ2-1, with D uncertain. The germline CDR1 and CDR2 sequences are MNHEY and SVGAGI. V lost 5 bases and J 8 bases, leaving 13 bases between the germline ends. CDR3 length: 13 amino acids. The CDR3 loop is CASSPPGPHEQFF. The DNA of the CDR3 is TGTGCCAGCAGTCCTCCAGGTCCCCATGAGCAGTTCTTC.

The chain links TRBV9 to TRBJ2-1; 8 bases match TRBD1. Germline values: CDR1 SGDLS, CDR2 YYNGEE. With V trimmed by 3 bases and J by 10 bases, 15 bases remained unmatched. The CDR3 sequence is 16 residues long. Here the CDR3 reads CASSANLGTGGREQFF. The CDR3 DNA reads TGTGCCAGCAGCGCCAACCTAGGAACAGGGGGTCGGGAGCAGTTCTTC.